These 29 T cell receptor beta chains originate from one sample sequenced in a study of blood T cell repertoires in COVID-19. Only in-frame clones appear in the TCRdb table, and some are missing; sequencing was by immunoSEQ multiplex PCR. The sample includes 55,000 to 60,000 clones, under 90% seen only once; the top ten take roughly 4.5%. The source material was peripheral blood. The receptor set was obtained from a middle-aged man with active COVID-19.

The chain links TRBV6-4 to TRBJ1-6, with 7 bases matching TRBD1. The CDR3 runs to 15 residues. Germline trimming cut 6 bases from V and 9 bases from J; bases unmatched to any gene: 11. Looked up from germline, CDR1 is MRHNA and CDR2 is SNTAGT. As DNA, the CDR3 is TGTGCCAGCAGCCCGGATCGACAGGGTGGTTCACCCCTCCACTTT. This encodes CASSPDRQGGSPLHF.

The chain recombines TRBV19 with TRBJ1-2; 10 nucleotides align to TRBD1. CDR1 and CDR2 (germline): LNHDA, SQIVND (reference sequence). Unmatched junction bases numbered 4, after V lost 7 bases and J lost 2 bases. The CDR3 runs to 14 residues. In DNA form, the CDR3 reads TGTGCCAGTAACAGACAGGGGGCCAACTATGGCTACACCTTC. Amino acids: CASNRQGANYGYTF. Supplemented by reference TRBV19 and TRBJ1-2, the full variable domain reads DGGITQSPKYLFRKEGQNVTLSCEQNLNHDAMYWYRQDPGQGLRLIYYSQIVNDFQKGDIAEGYSVSREKKESFPLTVTSAQKNPTAFYLCASNRQGANYGYTFGSGTRLTVV.

The gene calls are TRBV18 and TRBJ1-1; D ambiguous. The germline gives CDR1 KGHSH, CDR2 LQKENI. Trimming left V 3 bases short and J 2 bases short, with 10 bases between. The CDR3 runs 14 residues. The DNA for the CDR3 is TGTGCCAGCTCACCCCTAAACGTTAACACTGAAGCTTTCTTT. Its protein product is CASSPLNVNTEAFF.

The chain joins TRBV6-5 to TRBJ1-5, with 10 bases matching TRBD1. The CDR3 length is 15 residues. CDR1 and CDR2 from the germline V gene are MNHEY and SVGAGI. Unmatched junction bases numbered 9, after V lost 7 bases and J lost 6 bases. CDR3 residues: CASNEATGGGQPQHF. Written as DNA, the CDR3 is TGTGCCAGCAACGAGGCGACAGGGGGCGGTCAGCCCCAGCATTTT.

This rearrangement joins TRBV9 to TRBJ2-1; 14 bases align to TRBD2. Germline V gene sequence: CDR1 SGDLS, CDR2 YYNGEE. V was clipped by 0 bases and J by 9 bases; unmatched bases: 5. CDR3 length: 16 amino acids. The CDR3 DNA sequence: TGTGCCAGCAGCGTAGGGGGACTAGCGGGAGTTCGTGAGCAGTTCTTC. It yields the protein CASSVGGLAGVREQFF.

The genes are TRBV14 and TRBJ1-1; D is unclear. The CDR3 is 13 amino acids. From germline, CDR1 is SGHDN and CDR2 FVKESK. Trimming removed 0 bases from V and 6 bases from J, with 8 bases in between. The CDR3 spells CASSQDYLSEAFF. The CDR3 region has the DNA TGTGCCAGCAGCCAAGATTATCTGTCTGAAGCTTTCTTT.

The chain uses TRBV19 and TRBJ1-5, with 8 bases matching TRBD1. CDR1 LNHDA and CDR2 SQIVND come from the germline V gene (reference sequence). The CDR3 has 14 residues. After removal of 2 bases from V and 6 bases from J, the junction contained 3 bases not matched to a gene. CDR3 DNA sequence: TGTGCCAGTAGTATACAGGGGGCGAGTCAGCCCCAGCATTTT. As protein: CASSIQGASQPQHF.

This sequence joins TRBV10-3 and TRBJ1-1; tentatively, D is TRBD1 (6 bases). CDR1 and CDR2 from the germline V gene are ENHRY and SYGVKD. V was trimmed by 3 bases and J by 1 base, leaving 12 bases between them. The length of the CDR3 is 15 residues. The CDR3 spells CAISDSLDRNTEAFF. The DNA of the CDR3 is TGTGCCATCAGTGATAGTCTGGACAGGAACACTGAAGCTTTCTTT.

This sequence joins TRBV5-4 and TRBJ2-7; the match to TRBD1 covers 8 bases. The CDR3 contains 14 residues. Looked up from germline, CDR1 is SGHNT and CDR2 is YYREEE (reference sequence). J gave up 1 base and V 5 bases, and 5 bases lay outside the gene matches. CDR3 loop: CASSLDRGSYEQYF. The DNA for the CDR3 is TGTGCCAGCAGTTTAGACAGGGGTTCCTACGAGCAGTACTTC.

The genes are TRBV19 and TRBJ2-7, with TRBD2 matching over 9 bases. This CDR3 has 15 residues. From germline, CDR1 is LNHDA and CDR2 SQIVND (reference sequence). Germline trimming cut 2 bases from V and 2 bases from J; bases unmatched to any gene: 4. CDR3 loop: CASSIMGGRAYEQYF. The CDR3 DNA reads TGTGCCAGTAGTATAATGGGCGGGAGGGCCTACGAGCAGTACTTC.

The chain combines TRBV15 with TRBJ2-3; 10 nucleotides agree with TRBD2. V shed 4 bases and J 3 bases; nucleotides not matched to a gene: 7. This CDR3 has 16 amino acids. Germline loops: CDR1 LNHNV, CDR2 YYDKDF (reference sequence). In DNA form, the CDR3 reads TGTGCCACCAGCACTAGAGCGGGAGGGGTGACAGATACGCAGTATTTT. This sequence encodes CATSTRAGGVTDTQYF.

The chain carries TRBV6-5 and TRBJ1-1; D is ambiguous. CDR1 is MNHEY and CDR2 is SVGAGI in the germline V gene. V was cut by 0 bases and J by 3 bases, with 8 bases left in between. The CDR3 extends over 14 amino acids. The CDR3: CASSYSGGHTEAFF. CDR3 bases: TGTGCCAGCAGTTACTCGGGAGGGCACACTGAAGCTTTCTTT.

The rearrangement uses TRBV4-1 and TRBJ1-1, with a tentative D call TRBD1 (5 bases). In germline, CDR1 is MGHRA, CDR2 YSYEKL. CDR3 length: 14 amino acids. Trimming shortened V by 1 base and J by 2 bases, and 8 bases separated the two germline ends. In DNA form, the CDR3 reads TGCGCCAGCAGCCAAGTAGGGGTTAACACTGAAGCTTTCTTT. Amino acid sequence: CASSQVGVNTEAFF.

The V gene is TRBV28, the J gene TRBJ1-1; D might be TRBD1 (5 bases). This CDR3 comprises 13 residues. CDR1 and CDR2 (germline): MDHEN, SYDVKM. The V end lost 6 bases, the J end lost 2 bases, and 10 bases lay between the germline ends. The CDR3: CASRRGANTEAFF. The CDR3 region has the DNA TGTGCCAGCAGGCGGGGCGCAAACACTGAAGCTTTCTTT.

This clone was observed a single time. The V call is TRBV23-1, the J call TRBJ2-3, with 7 bases that match TRBD2. TRBV23-1 is marked as an open reading frame, function uncertain. The CDR3 extends over 17 amino acids. V shed 4 bases and J 1 base; nucleotides not matched to a gene: 11. The CDR3 DNA reads TGCGCCAGCAGTCCCCGGGGGGACCAAGTGGGCACAGATACGCAGTATTTT. It translates to CASSPRGDQVGTDTQYF.

This clone was counted between two and nine times. The chain combines TRBV18 with TRBJ1-3; the D is unclear. This CDR3 has 15 amino acids. CDR1 is KGHSH and CDR2 is LQKENI in the germline V gene. Trimming stripped 3 bases from V and 4 bases from J, with 13 bases between. The CDR3 reads CASSPPGDQGNTIYF. The DNA of the CDR3 is TGTGCCAGCTCACCGCCCGGGGATCAAGGAAACACCATATATTTT. Based on the CDR3 plus reference TRBV18 and TRBJ1-3, the full variable domain is NAGVMQNPRHLVRRRGQEARLRCSPMKGHSHVYWYRQLPEEGLKFMVYLQKENIIDESGMPKERFSAEFPKEGPSILRIQQVVRGDSAAYFCASSPPGDQGNTIYFGEGSWLTVV.

The chain has TRBV27 and TRBJ2-5; D might be TRBD2 (5 bases). Trimming took 5 bases from V and 5 from J, leaving 12 bases between them. Germline CDR1 reads MNHEY; CDR2 reads SMNVEV (reference sequence). This CDR3 spans 13 amino acids. The chain's CDR3 is CASSLREGETQYF. The CDR3, as DNA: TGTGCCAGCAGTCTTCGAGAGGGCGAGACCCAGTACTTC.

This clone rates as medium-sized. The chain recombines TRBV18 with TRBJ2-7, with 9 bases lining up with TRBD1. V lost 0 bases, J lost 3 bases, and 6 bases stayed unmatched. The CDR3 contains 16 residues. The germline gives CDR1 KGHSH, CDR2 LQKENI. The CDR3, as DNA: TGTGCCAGCTCACCACCTGGGACAGGGCAACTCTACGAGCAGTACTTC. Protein sequence: CASSPPGTGQLYEQYF. The variable domain in full, with the rest retrieved from reference TRBV18 and TRBJ2-7, is NAGVMQNPRHLVRRRGQEARLRCSPMKGHSHVYWYRQLPEEGLKFMVYLQKENIIDESGMPKERFSAEFPKEGPSILRIQQVVRGDSAAYFCASSPPGTGQLYEQYFGPGTRLTVT.

The V call is TRBV19, the J call TRBJ2-2; 14 positions match TRBD2. V shed 6 bases, J shed 3 bases, and the junction held 9 bases outside the gene matches. The CDR3 spans 18 residues. From germline, CDR1 is LNHDA and CDR2 SQIVND (reference sequence). The CDR3 loop is CASRPGLAGASDTGELFF. DNA for the CDR3: TGTGCCAGTAGACCGGGACTAGCGGGAGCGTCAGACACCGGGGAGCTGTTTTTT. The full variable domain, completed using reference TRBV19 and TRBJ2-2, is DGGITQSPKYLFRKEGQNVTLSCEQNLNHDAMYWYRQDPGQGLRLIYYSQIVNDFQKGDIAEGYSVSREKKESFPLTVTSAQKNPTAFYLCASRPGLAGASDTGELFFGEGSRLTVL.

The V gene is TRBV9, the J gene TRBJ2-7, with D perhaps TRBD2 (7 bases). This CDR3 spans 15 amino acids. CDR1 and CDR2 from the germline V gene are SGDLS and YYNGEE. V gave up 0 bases and J gave up 6 bases, with 16 bases separating them. The CDR3 protein is CASSVGAGRGLEQYF. CDR3 DNA sequence: TGTGCCAGCAGCGTAGGAGCGGGACGGGGGCTCGAGCAGTACTTC.

This clone came up once. The chain recombines TRBV6-1 with TRBJ2-7; TRBD2 matches 8 bases. CDR3 size: 16 residues. The germline gives CDR1 MNHNS, CDR2 SASEGT. With V trimmed by 2 bases and J by 4 bases, 10 bases remained unmatched. CDR3 bases: TGTGCCAGCAGTGAATTTGGTAGCGGGATTCGTTACGAGCAGTACTTC. Its translation is CASSEFGSGIRYEQYF.

The genes are TRBV10-2 and TRBJ2-2; D might be TRBD2 (6 bases). The germline V gene encodes CDR1 WSHSY and CDR2 SAAADI. The V end was cut by 8 bases, the J end by 6 bases, with 13 bases between. The CDR3 is made up of 13 amino acids. The CDR3 region is CASRDSVAGELFF. The CDR3 DNA reads TGCGCCAGCCGGGACTCGGTAGCCGGGGAGCTGTTTTTT.

This rearrangement joins TRBV7-3 to TRBJ1-1, with 9 positions matching TRBD1. The V gene's germline CDR1 is SGHTA and CDR2 FQGTGA. V lost 2 bases and J lost 5; bases outside the gene matches: 12. The CDR3 sequence is 17 residues long. CDR3 residues: CASSLGGYRGRKTEAFF. Written as DNA, the CDR3 is TGTGCCAGCAGCTTAGGGGGATACAGGGGGCGAAAGACTGAAGCTTTCTTT.

The rearrangement links TRBV7-3 to TRBJ1-1, with D possibly TRBD1 on 6 matching bases. Trimming took off 5 bases at V and 4 bases at J, with 17 bases between the two ends. This CDR3 is 15 amino acids long. Germline values: CDR1 SGHTA, CDR2 FQGTGA. The CDR3 sequence: CASSTHRVKSTEAFF. For the CDR3, the DNA is TGTGCCAGCAGCACCCACAGGGTAAAGAGCACTGAAGCTTTCTTT. Using reference TRBV7-3 and TRBJ1-1 for the parts outside the CDR3, the full variable domain is GAGVSQTPSNKVTEKGKYVELRCDPISGHTALYWYRQSLGQGPEFLIYFQGTGAADDSGLPNDRFFAVRPEGSVSTLKIQRTERGDSAVYLCASSTHRVKSTEAFFGQGTRLTVV.

In its sample, this clone was seen a few times. The V call is TRBV28, the J call TRBJ2-5; TRBD2 might be the D (6 bases). V dropped 3 bases and J dropped 7 bases, with 15 bases sitting between them. CDR1 is MDHEN and CDR2 is SYDVKM in the germline V gene. CDR3 length: 14 amino acids. As DNA, the CDR3 is TGTGCCAGCAGTTTGTGGAGGGAGGACGCGACCCAGTACTTC. Translated, it gives CASSLWREDATQYF.

This sequence joins TRBV11-2 and TRBJ1-5; D unclear. This CDR3 comprises 14 residues. CDR1 is SGHAT and CDR2 is FQNNGV in the germline V gene. The V end was cut by 5 bases, the J end by 0 bases, with 8 bases between. CDR3 nucleotides: TGTGCCAGCAGCGCCGGAGGTAGCAATCAGCCCCAGCATTTT. Its protein is CASSAGGSNQPQHF.

The CDR3 region is CASSVDADRGGTEAFF. In DNA, the CDR3 is TGTGCCAGCAGCGTAGATGCGGATAGGGGAGGCACTGAAGCTTTCTTT. The chain couples TRBV9 to TRBJ1-1; maybe TRBD1 (5 bases). The CDR3 is made up of 16 amino acids. V lost 0 bases and J 4 bases, leaving 16 bases between the germline ends. The germline CDR1 and CDR2 sequences are SGDLS and YYNGEE. Together with reference TRBV9 and TRBJ1-1, the CDR3 gives the full variable domain: DSGVTQTPKHLITATGQRVTLRCSPRSGDLSVYWYQQSLDQGLQFLIQYYNGEERAKGNILERFSAQQFPDLHSELNLSSLELGDSALYFCASSVDADRGGTEAFFGQGTRLTVV.

This chain links TRBV3-1 (or the pseudogene TRBV3-2) with TRBJ2-1; maybe TRBD2 (5 bases). The CDR3 covers 14 residues. The ends were cut back, 5 bases at V and 5 bases at J, with 13 bases in the middle. CDR1 is LGHDT and CDR2 is YNNKEL in the germline V gene (reference sequence). The CDR3 sequence: CASSSGVSHNEQFF. The CDR3 DNA follows: TGTGCCAGCAGCTCCGGGGTATCGCACAATGAGCAGTTCTTC.

The chain uses TRBV9 and TRBJ2-2, with D unresolved. V shed 4 bases and J shed 6 bases, with 13 bases lying between them. There are 14 residues in the CDR3. The germline gives CDR1 SGDLS, CDR2 YYNGEE. CDR3 region: CASSLLQQSGELFF. CDR3 coding DNA: TGTGCCAGCAGCCTCCTTCAACAATCCGGGGAGCTGTTTTTT.